This T cell receptor (beta chain) was documented in a study of cytomegalovirus exposure and HLA in healthy donors. Study as a whole: The roughly 120 validation repertoires, a later analysis reported, used the same platform as the approximately 670 first-cohort repertoires. Whole-study results and caveats: Through in vitro validation, a few CMV-associated chains were shown to be specific for CMV antigens. Cytomegalovirus-associated status was assigned to some 160 TCR beta chains.

Sequenced by immunoSEQ multiplex PCR; TCRdb stores in-frame clones only, minus some. The sample includes about 400,000 clones, about nine tenths of them seen just once. The CDR3 extends over 15 amino acids. Germline V gives CDR1 LNHDA, CDR2 SQIVND (reference sequence). V was cut by 4 bases and J by 0 bases, with 10 bases left in between. As to this clone: Its specificity is unknown.

Sequencing was performed on PBMCs. The J gene is TRBJ1-5, the V gene TRBV19, with D perhaps TRBD1 (5 bases). The TCR originated in a woman between 18 and 29 years old in good health and CMV-seronegative. CDR3 nucleotide sequence: TGTGCCAGTAGTACTGCAGGGTATAGCAATCAGCCCCAGCATTTT. Its translation is CASSTAGYSNQPQHF.